The 14 T cell receptor beta chains given below trace back to one sample, sequenced in a study of blood T cells in healthy people across ages. Next came a second PCR, run for about 6 to 12 cycles, which used a sample-barcoded 5' primer along with a J-beta primer mix. MiXCR, applied by TCRdb to the 5' RACE reads, yields one record per CDR3 protein. This sample has about 640,000 distinct CDR3 sequences; under 65% occur once, and the top ten carry roughly 34%. Sequencing was carried out using blood. Receptors originate from a man between 60 and 70 years old in good health.

This chain connects TRBV25-1 to TRBJ1-2, with D unclear. The CDR3 loop spans 10 amino acids. The V end was cut by 3 bases, the J end by 4 bases, with 0 bases between. Germline V gives CDR1 MGHDK, CDR2 SYGVNS. The CDR3 DNA reads as TGTGCCAGCAGTGACTATGGCTACACCTTC. It encodes CASSDYGYTF.

CDR3: CASKGPLGIGYTF. CDR3 bases: TGTGCCAGCAAGGGCCCCCTCGGGATTGGCTACACCTTC. The chain has TRBV2 and TRBJ1-2, with D unresolved. Germline CDR1 is SNHLY and CDR2 is FYNNEI. Trimming left V 7 bases short and J 7 bases short, with 16 bases between. The CDR3 has 13 residues.

To note about this clonotype: One end of the junction is discordant with germline, which a read error may explain. This chain uses TRBV5-1 with TRBJ2-5; 10 nucleotides line up with TRBD2. Germline-derived CDR1 and CDR2 are SGHRS and YFSETQ. There are 15 residues in the CDR3. The CDR3: CVSSLASGGQETQYF. The CDR3 nucleotides are TGCGTCAGCAGCCTGGCTAGCGGGGGACAGGAGACCCAGTACTTC.

The table lists this clonotype with a few counts. The rearrangement joins TRBV28 to TRBJ2-5; 10 nucleotides line up with TRBD2. The CDR3 runs to 17 residues. The V gene end was trimmed by 2 bases and the J gene end by 5 bases; junction bases not matched to a gene: 11. CDR1 is MDHEN, CDR2 SYDVKM, per germline. CDR3 residues: CASSLRVIAGGRETQYF. The CDR3 bases are TGTGCCAGCAGTTTAAGAGTTATAGCGGGGGGCCGGGAGACCCAGTACTTC.

V gene TRBV15 combines with J gene TRBJ2-3; 13 bases are a match to TRBD2. Germline V gene sequence: CDR1 LNHNV, CDR2 YYDKDF (reference sequence). V dropped 4 bases and J dropped 7; count of bases not matched to a gene: 8. The CDR3 has 16 residues. The CDR3: CATSKPLAGGPHTQYF. The CDR3 DNA follows: TGTGCCACCAGCAAACCACTAGCGGGGGGGCCTCATACGCAGTATTTT.

The chain recombines TRBV2 with TRBJ2-4, with 9 bases that match TRBD2. The V gene's germline CDR1 is SNHLY and CDR2 FYNNEI. CDR3 length: 15 residues. Trimming at V came to 6 bases and at J to 3 bases, leaving 6 bases not matched to a gene. The CDR3 region has the DNA TGTGCCAGCAGCTTAGCGGGGGTTGACAAAAACATTCAGTACTTC. Amino acid sequence: CASSLAGVDKNIQYF. Using reference TRBV2 and TRBJ2-4 for the parts outside the CDR3, the full variable domain is EPEVTQTPSHQVTQMGQEVILRCVPISNHLYFYWYRQILGQKVEFLVSFYNNEISEKSEIFDDQFSVERPDGSNFTLKIRSTKLEDSAMYFCASSLAGVDKNIQYFGAGTRLSVL.

This clonotype was seen only a few times. The rearrangement links TRBV2 to TRBJ2-7; 9 bases match TRBD1. This CDR3 is built from 14 residues. The V segment lost 6 bases and the J segment 5 bases; nucleotides outside the gene matches: 8. Germline CDR1 SNHLY, CDR2 FYNNEI. The DNA of the CDR3 is TGTGCCAGCAGAGGGGACAGGGCACAACACGAGCAGTACTTC. Its translation: CASRGDRAQHEQYF.

The sample holds one count of this clonotype. The genes are TRBV3-1 and TRBJ2-7, with D unclear. The CDR3 covers 14 residues. Germline V gene lookup returns CDR1 LGHDT and CDR2 YNNKEL (reference sequence). Trimming stripped 1 base from V and 0 bases from J, with 7 bases between. The CDR3 nucleotides are TGTGCCAGCAGCCAAGGGGCAGCCTCCTACGAGCAGTACTTC. Its protein is CASSQGAASYEQYF.

The V and J genes are TRBV9 and TRBJ2-3; no firm D call. The CDR3 consists of 16 residues. Germline CDR1 SGDLS, CDR2 YYNGEE. V lost 0 bases and J lost 1, with 12 bases in between. CDR3 amino acids: CASSVGRASGTDTQYF. DNA of the CDR3: TGTGCCAGCAGCGTAGGTCGAGCGAGCGGCACAGATACGCAGTATTTT.

The rearrangement uses TRBV3-1 and TRBJ2-5; 11 bases are a match to TRBD2. With V trimmed by 1 base and J by 4 bases, 8 bases remained unmatched. Germline V gives CDR1 LGHDT, CDR2 YNNKEL (reference sequence). The CDR3 has 17 residues. Written as DNA, the CDR3 is TGTGCCAGCAGCCAAGTGGCCCTAGCGGGGGGTTTAGAGACCCAGTACTTC. The encoded protein is CASSQVALAGGLETQYF.

This chain joins TRBV11-2 and TRBJ1-2, with 7 bases fitting TRBD1. The CDR3 has 14 amino acids. Germline V CDR1 and CDR2: SGHAT, FQNNGV. The V gene end was trimmed by 6 bases and the J gene end by 5 bases; junction bases not matched to a gene: 9. The CDR3 DNA reads TGTGCCAGCAGGGGCGTCGACAGGGATTATGGCTACACCTTC. Translating gives CASRGVDRDYGYTF.

The gene calls are TRBV12-5 and TRBJ2-7; 8 nucleotides align to TRBD2. Germline CDR1 is LGHNT and CDR2 is FRNRAP. With V trimmed by 4 bases and J by 4 bases, 3 bases remained unmatched. This CDR3 spans 13 amino acids. In DNA, the CDR3 is TGTGCTAGTGGTTCCTTAGCGGGGTACGAGCAGTACTTC. Its protein product is CASGSLAGYEQYF.

This clonotype has a handful of counts. The chain joins TRBV9 to TRBJ2-3; D gene uncertain. Germline V gives CDR1 SGDLS, CDR2 YYNGEE. CDR3 size: 14 residues. Trimming shortened V by 0 bases and J by 2 bases, and 7 bases separated the two germline ends. In nucleotides, the CDR3 is TGTGCCAGCAGCGTAGATACAACCACAGATACGCAGTATTTT. Translating it yields CASSVDTTTDTQYF.

A few counts support this clonotype. This sequence joins TRBV5-1 and TRBJ2-1; 7 bases match TRBD1. The CDR3 covers 15 residues. V dropped 0 bases and J dropped 8; count of bases not matched to a gene: 8. CDR1 and CDR2 from the germline V gene are SGHRS and YFSETQ. CDR3 bases: TGCGCCAGCAGCTTGGACGACAGGGCTCGAGATGAGCAGTTCTTC. Its translation: CASSLDDRARDEQFF.